A single sample is the source of the 9 T cell receptor beta chains below, sequenced in a study of a mutant IDH1 vaccine in newly diagnosed glioma. The antigens these receptors bind are not known. Specified time point: week 11, during vaccination. Vaccine doses each comprised 300 ug of mutant IDH1 20-mer peptide, with topical imiquimod. Assay: immunoSEQ multiplex PCR; the TCRdb copy retains only in-frame clones and omits some. The sample lists some 60,000 clones; around 80% were seen once. The starting material was PBMCs, obtained from a glioma patient whose treatment included an IDH1 peptide vaccine. These TCRs come from a man under 40 with glioma.

V usage is TRBV11-1 and J usage is TRBJ1-1; D perhaps matches TRBD1 (5 bases). The germline gives CDR1 SGHAT, CDR2 FQDESV (reference sequence). This CDR3 is 17 amino acids long. Trimming removed 1 base at V and 9 bases at J, with 24 bases between. CDR3 bases: TGTGCCAGCAGCTTAGTCTCGGCAGGGCGGGTCTGGGAAAAAGCTTTCTTT. This gives the protein CASSLVSAGRVWEKAFF.

The J gene is TRBJ2-1, the V gene TRBV7-9, with 9 bases lining up with TRBD2. The CDR3 runs 17 residues. V lost 1 base to trimming and J lost 7 bases; unmatched junction nucleotides: 11. Looked up from germline, CDR1 is SEHNR and CDR2 is FQNEAQ (reference sequence). The CDR3 here is CASSLEVGAGGRNEQFF. The CDR3 DNA sequence: TGTGCCAGCAGCTTAGAAGTCGGAGCGGGGGGCCGAAATGAGCAGTTCTTC.

The chain is built from TRBV7-9 and TRBJ2-7; D is unresolved. The V end lost 3 bases, the J end lost 5 bases, and 8 bases lay between the germline ends. CDR3 size: 12 residues. From germline, CDR1 is SEHNR and CDR2 FQNEAQ (reference sequence). The CDR3 loop is CASSFGQNEQYF. In DNA, the CDR3 is TGTGCCAGCAGCTTTGGGCAAAACGAGCAGTACTTC. Combining the CDR3 with reference TRBV7-9 and TRBJ2-7 gives the whole variable domain DTGVSQNPRHKITKRGQNVTFRCDPISEHNRLYWYRQTLGQGPEFLTYFQNEAQLEKSRLLSDRFSAERPKGSFSTLEIQRTEQGDSAMYLCASSFGQNEQYFGPGTRLTVT.

The chain has TRBV11-2 and TRBJ1-1; TRBD1 agrees at 7 bases. This CDR3 spans 18 amino acids. V was clipped by 1 base and J by 7 bases; unmatched bases: 18. Germline V gene data show CDR1 as SGHAT and CDR2 as FQNNGV. The CDR3 region is CASSLGAGQLLTRSEAFF. The CDR3 DNA follows: TGTGCCAGCAGCTTAGGCGCGGGACAGCTTCTTACCCGGAGTGAAGCTTTCTTT.

The chain has TRBV6-4 and TRBJ2-1; the match to TRBD2 covers 10 bases. The V gene's germline CDR1 is MRHNA and CDR2 SNTAGT. V gave up 3 bases and J gave up 4 bases; unmatched junction bases: 0. The CDR3 is made up of 14 amino acids. The chain's CDR3 is CASSELAGYNEQFF. DNA of the CDR3: TGTGCCAGCAGTGAACTAGCGGGGTACAATGAGCAGTTCTTC.

In nucleotides, the CDR3 is TGCGCCAGCAGCCGCCCCCGGGACAGGGGAACCGGGGAGCTGTTTTTT. Translating it yields CASSRPRDRGTGELFF. The J gene is TRBJ2-2, the V gene TRBV5-1, with 10 positions matching TRBD1. CDR1 is SGHRS and CDR2 is YFSETQ in the germline V gene. J was trimmed by 5 bases and V by 4 bases; bases with no gene match: 8. The CDR3 is made up of 16 amino acids.

The V and J genes are TRBV7-9 and TRBJ1-5; D gene uncertain. This CDR3 comprises 15 residues. CDR1 is SEHNR, CDR2 FQNEAQ, per germline (reference sequence). V was pared by 4 bases and J by 2 bases, with 12 bases between. The CDR3, as DNA: TGTGCCAGCAGCTCGGCGGGGAAAGGCAATCAGCCCCAGCATTTT. This translates into CASSSAGKGNQPQHF.

This chain joins TRBV6-1 and TRBJ1-5; D is perhaps TRBD1 (5 bases). CDR1 and CDR2 from the germline V gene are MNHNS and SASEGT. There are 13 residues in the CDR3. V lost 7 bases to trimming and J lost 2 bases, with 9 bases between them. CDR3 nucleotide sequence: TGTGCCAGCATCGGACATGGCAATCAGCCCCAGCATTTT. Its translation: CASIGHGNQPQHF.

The V and J genes are TRBV6-5 and TRBJ1-5, with a possible D match to TRBD1 (5 bases). Germline values: CDR1 MNHEY, CDR2 SVGAGI. Trimming shortened V by 7 bases and J by 5 bases, and 9 bases separated the two germline ends. CDR3 size: 12 residues. CDR3 bases: TGTGCCAGCAAGGTGGGGGATCAGCCCCAGCATTTT. Its translation: CASKVGDQPQHF.